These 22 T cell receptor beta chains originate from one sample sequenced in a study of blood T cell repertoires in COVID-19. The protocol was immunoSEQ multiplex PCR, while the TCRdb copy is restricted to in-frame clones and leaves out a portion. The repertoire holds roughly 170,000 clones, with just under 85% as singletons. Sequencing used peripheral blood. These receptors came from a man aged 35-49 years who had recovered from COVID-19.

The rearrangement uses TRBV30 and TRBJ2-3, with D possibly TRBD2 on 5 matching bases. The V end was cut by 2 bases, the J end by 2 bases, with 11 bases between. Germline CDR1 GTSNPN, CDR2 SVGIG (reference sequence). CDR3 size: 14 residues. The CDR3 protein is CAWSRNGNTDTQYF. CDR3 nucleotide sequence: TGTGCCTGGAGTAGAAACGGGAACACAGATACGCAGTATTTT.

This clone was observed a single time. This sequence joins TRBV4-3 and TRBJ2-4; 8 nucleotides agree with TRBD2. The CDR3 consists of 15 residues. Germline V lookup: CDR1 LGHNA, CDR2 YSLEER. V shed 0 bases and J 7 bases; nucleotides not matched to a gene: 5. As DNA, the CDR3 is TGCGCCAGCAGCCAAGAGACGGGGGGGCTGAACATTCAGTACTTC. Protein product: CASSQETGGLNIQYF.

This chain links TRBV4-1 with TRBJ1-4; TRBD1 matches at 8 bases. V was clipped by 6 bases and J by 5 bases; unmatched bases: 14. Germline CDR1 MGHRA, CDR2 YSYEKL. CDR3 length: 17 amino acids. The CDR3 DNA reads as TGCGCCAGCAGTCAATCGCCATCACAGGGGGTGAATGAAAAACTGTTTTTT. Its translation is CASSQSPSQGVNEKLFF.

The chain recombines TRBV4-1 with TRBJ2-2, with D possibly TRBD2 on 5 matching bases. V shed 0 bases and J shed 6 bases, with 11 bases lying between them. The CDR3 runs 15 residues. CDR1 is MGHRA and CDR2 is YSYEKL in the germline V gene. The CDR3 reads CASSQEEVAAGELFF. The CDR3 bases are TGCGCCAGCAGCCAAGAGGAGGTGGCGGCCGGGGAGCTGTTTTTT.

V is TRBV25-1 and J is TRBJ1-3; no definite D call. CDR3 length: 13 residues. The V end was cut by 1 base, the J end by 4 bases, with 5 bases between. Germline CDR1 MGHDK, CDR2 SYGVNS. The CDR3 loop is CASSESVGNTIYF. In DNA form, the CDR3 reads TGTGCCAGCAGTGAATCGGTCGGAAACACCATATATTTT.

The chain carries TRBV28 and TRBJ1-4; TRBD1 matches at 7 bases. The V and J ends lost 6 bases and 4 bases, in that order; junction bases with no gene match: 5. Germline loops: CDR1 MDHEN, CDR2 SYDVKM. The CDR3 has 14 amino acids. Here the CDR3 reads CASSRTGVNEKLFF. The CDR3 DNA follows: TGTGCCAGCAGCCGCACAGGGGTTAATGAAAAACTGTTTTTT. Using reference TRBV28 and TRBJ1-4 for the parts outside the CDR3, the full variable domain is DVKVTQSSRYLVKRTGEKVFLECVQDMDHENMFWYRQDPGLGLRLIYFSYDVKMKEKGDIPEGYSVSREKKERFSLILESASTNQTSMYLCASSRTGVNEKLFFGSGTQLSVL.

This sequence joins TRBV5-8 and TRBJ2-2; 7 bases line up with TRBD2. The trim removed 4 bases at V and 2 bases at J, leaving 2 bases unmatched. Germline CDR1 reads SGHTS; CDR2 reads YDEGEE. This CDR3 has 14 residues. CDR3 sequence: CASSRGLNTGELFF. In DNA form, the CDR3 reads TGTGCCAGCAGCCGGGGACTAAACACCGGGGAGCTGTTTTTT.

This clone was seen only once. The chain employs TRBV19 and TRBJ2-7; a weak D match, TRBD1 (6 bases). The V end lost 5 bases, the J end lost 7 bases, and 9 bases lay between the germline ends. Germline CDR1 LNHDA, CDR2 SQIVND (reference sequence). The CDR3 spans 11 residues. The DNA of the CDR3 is TGTGCCAGTAGTCTCCAGGGGGAGCAGTACTTC. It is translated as CASSLQGEQYF.

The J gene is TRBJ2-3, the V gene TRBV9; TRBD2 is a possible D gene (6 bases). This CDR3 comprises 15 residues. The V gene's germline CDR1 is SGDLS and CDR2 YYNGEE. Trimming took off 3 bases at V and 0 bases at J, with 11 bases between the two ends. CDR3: CASSGLGTSTDTQYF. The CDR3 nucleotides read TGTGCCAGCAGCGGATTAGGGACTAGCACAGATACGCAGTATTTT. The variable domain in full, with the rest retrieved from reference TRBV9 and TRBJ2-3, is DSGVTQTPKHLITATGQRVTLRCSPRSGDLSVYWYQQSLDQGLQFLIQYYNGEERAKGNILERFSAQQFPDLHSELNLSSLELGDSALYFCASSGLGTSTDTQYFGPGTRLTVL.

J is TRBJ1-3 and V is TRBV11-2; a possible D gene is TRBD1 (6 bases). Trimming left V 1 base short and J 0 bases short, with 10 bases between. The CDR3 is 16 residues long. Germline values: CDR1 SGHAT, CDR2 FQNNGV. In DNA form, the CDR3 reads TGTGCCAGCAGCTTAGCCGGGACACCCTCTGGAAACACCATATATTTT. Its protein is CASSLAGTPSGNTIYF.

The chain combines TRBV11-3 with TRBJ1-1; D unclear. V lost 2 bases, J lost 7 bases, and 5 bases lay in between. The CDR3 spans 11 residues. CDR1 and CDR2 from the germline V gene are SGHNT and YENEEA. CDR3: CASSLRGEAFF. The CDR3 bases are TGTGCCAGCAGCTTAAGAGGTGAAGCTTTCTTT.

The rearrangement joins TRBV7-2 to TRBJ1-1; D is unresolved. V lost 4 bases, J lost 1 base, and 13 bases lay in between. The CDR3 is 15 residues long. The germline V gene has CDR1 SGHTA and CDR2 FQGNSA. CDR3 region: CASSSTSTWNTEAFF. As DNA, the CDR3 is TGTGCCAGCAGCTCGACATCAACCTGGAACACTGAAGCTTTCTTT.

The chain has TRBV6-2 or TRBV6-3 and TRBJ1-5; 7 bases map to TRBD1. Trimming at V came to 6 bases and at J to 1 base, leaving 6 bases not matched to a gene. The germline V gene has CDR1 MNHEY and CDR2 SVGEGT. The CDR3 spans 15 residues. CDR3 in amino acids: CASSSPQGSNQPQHF. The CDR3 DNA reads TGTGCCAGCAGCTCCCCACAGGGGAGCAATCAGCCCCAGCATTTT.

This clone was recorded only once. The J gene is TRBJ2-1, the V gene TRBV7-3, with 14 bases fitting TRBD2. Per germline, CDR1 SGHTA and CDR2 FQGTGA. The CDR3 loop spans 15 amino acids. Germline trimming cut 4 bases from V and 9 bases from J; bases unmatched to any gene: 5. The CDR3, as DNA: TGTGCCAGCAGCTCGGGACTAGCGGGAGTCGCTGAGCAGTTCTTC. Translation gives CASSSGLAGVAEQFF.

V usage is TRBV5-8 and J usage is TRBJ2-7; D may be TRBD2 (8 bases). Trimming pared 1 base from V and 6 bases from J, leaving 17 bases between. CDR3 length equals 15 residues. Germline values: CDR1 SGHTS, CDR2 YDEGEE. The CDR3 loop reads CASSLPRGLAGEQYF. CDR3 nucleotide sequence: TGTGCCAGCAGCTTGCCGAGGGGGCTAGCGGGCGAGCAGTACTTC.

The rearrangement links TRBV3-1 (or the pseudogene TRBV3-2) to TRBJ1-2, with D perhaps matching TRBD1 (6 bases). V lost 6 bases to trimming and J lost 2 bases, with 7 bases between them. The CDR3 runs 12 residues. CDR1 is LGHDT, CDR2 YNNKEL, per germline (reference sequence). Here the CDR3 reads CASRGGNYGYTF. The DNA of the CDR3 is TGTGCCAGCAGAGGGGGAAACTATGGCTACACCTTC.

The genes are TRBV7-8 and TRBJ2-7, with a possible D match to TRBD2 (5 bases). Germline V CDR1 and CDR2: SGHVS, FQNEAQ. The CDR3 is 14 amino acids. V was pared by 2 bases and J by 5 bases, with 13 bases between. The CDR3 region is CASSLNGGVDEQYF. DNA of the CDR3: TGTGCCAGCAGCTTAAACGGAGGTGTCGACGAGCAGTACTTC.

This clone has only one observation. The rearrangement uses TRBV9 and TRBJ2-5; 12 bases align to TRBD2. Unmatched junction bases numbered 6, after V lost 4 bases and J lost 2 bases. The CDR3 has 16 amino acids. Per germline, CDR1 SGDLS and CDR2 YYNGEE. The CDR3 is CASSPGLAGIQETQYF. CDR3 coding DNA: TGTGCCAGCAGCCCAGGACTAGCGGGAATTCAAGAGACCCAGTACTTC.

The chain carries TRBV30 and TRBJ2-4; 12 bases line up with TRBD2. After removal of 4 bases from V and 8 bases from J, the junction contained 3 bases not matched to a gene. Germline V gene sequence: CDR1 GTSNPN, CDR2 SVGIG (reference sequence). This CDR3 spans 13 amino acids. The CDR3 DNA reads TGTGCCTGGACACGACTAGCGGGAGACATTCAGTACTTC. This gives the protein CAWTRLAGDIQYF.

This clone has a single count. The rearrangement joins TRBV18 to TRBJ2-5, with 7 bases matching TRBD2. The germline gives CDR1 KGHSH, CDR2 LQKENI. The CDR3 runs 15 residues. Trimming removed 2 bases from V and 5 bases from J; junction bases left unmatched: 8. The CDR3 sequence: CASSPLGTTRETQYF. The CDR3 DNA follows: TGTGCCAGCTCACCATTGGGGACTACGCGGGAGACCCAGTACTTC.

The CDR3 sequence is CASSQETSGSLDTQYF. CDR3 DNA sequence: TGTGCCAGCAGCCAAGAGACCAGCGGGAGTCTGGATACGCAGTATTTT. This chain connects TRBV4-2 to TRBJ2-3; TRBD2 agrees at 8 bases. This CDR3 comprises 16 residues. Germline lookup yields CDR1 LGHNA and CDR2 YNFKEQ. Trimming removed 0 bases from V and 6 bases from J; junction bases left unmatched: 8.

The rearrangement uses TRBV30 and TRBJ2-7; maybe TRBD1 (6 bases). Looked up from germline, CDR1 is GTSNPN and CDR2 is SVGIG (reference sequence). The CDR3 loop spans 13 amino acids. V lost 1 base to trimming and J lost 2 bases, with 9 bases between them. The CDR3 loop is CAWSEGQPYEQYF. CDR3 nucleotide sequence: TGTGCCTGGAGTGAGGGACAACCCTACGAGCAGTACTTC.